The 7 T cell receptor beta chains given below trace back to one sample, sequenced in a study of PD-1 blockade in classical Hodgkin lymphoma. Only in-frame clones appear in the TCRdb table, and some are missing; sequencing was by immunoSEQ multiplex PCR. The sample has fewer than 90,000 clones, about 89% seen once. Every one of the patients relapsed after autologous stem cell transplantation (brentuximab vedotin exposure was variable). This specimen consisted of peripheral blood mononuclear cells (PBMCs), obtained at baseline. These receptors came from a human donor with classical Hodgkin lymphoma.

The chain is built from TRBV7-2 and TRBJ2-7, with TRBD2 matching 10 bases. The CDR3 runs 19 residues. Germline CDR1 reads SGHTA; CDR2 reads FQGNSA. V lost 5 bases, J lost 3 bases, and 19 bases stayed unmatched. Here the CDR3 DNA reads TGTGCCAGCAGCGTCTCCACAGGGAACCTAGCGGGAGCTGGCTACGAGCAGTACTTC. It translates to CASSVSTGNLAGAGYEQYF.

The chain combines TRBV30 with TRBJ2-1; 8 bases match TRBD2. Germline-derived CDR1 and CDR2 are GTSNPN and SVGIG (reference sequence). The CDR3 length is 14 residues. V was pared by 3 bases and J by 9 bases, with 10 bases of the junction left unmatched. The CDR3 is CAWSAIAGRIEQFF. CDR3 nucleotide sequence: TGTGCCTGGAGCGCTATAGCGGGAAGGATTGAGCAGTTCTTC.

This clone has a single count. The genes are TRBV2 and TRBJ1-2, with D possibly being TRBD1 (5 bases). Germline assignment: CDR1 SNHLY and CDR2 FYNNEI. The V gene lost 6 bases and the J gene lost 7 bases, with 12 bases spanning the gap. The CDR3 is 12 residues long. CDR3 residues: CASRQEGVGYTF. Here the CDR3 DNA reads TGTGCCAGCAGACAGGAAGGGGTTGGCTACACCTTC.

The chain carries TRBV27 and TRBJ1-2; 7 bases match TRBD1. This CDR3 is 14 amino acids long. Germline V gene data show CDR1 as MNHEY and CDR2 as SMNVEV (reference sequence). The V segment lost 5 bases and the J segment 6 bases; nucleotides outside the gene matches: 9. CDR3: CASSQTGRGNGYTF. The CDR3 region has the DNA TGTGCCAGCAGTCAGACAGGGAGGGGAAATGGCTACACCTTC.

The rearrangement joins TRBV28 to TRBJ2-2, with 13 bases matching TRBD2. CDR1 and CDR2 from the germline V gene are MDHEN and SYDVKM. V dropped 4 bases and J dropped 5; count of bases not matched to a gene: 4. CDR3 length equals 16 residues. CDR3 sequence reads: CASSSWTSGRTGELFF. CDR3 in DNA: TGTGCCAGCAGTTCGTGGACTAGCGGGAGAACCGGGGAGCTGTTTTTT.

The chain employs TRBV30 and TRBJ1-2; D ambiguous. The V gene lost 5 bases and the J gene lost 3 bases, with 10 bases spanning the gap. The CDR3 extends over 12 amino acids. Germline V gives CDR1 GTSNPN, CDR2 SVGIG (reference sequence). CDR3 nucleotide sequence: TGTGCCTGGGACGAGGGATACTATGGCTACACCTTC. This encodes CAWDEGYYGYTF.

CDR3 sequence (DNA): TGCAGCGTTCAAACTAGCGGGAGGCACGAGCAGTACTTC. This sequence encodes CSVQTSGRHEQYF. The rearrangement joins TRBV29-1 to TRBJ2-7; 12 positions agree with TRBD2. CDR3 length: 13 residues. V trimming: 5 bases; J trimming: 5 bases; junction bases outside the gene matches: 4. CDR1 and CDR2 from the germline V gene are SQVTM and ANQGSEA.